This T cell receptor beta chain appears in the sequencing data of a study of control samples from healthy donors and cancer patients (dated by TCRdb to 2018 to 2020). Preparation of the library involved the immunoSEQ multiplex PCR assay. In its TCRdb copy, this immuneACCESS table keeps in-frame sequences only and misses some clones. Where compared with another copy, unresolved V genes explain less than half of these, and the others have no known cause. This sample has 150,000 or so clones in its table, and 93% of those were observed once. The ten largest clonotypes hold 5.8% of the sample. About this clone: Its antigen remains undetermined. Within one base of it there is no much larger clone, and no base qualities were kept.

The CDR3 contains 16 residues, cysteine and phenylalanine counted. Only CDR3 DNA remains: 48 bases, in frame from the first base. Here V drops 0 bases and J drops 4 bases, and the junction holds 6 bases not matched to any gene. Taken from the germline V gene (reference sequence), the CDR1 and CDR2 loops are LNHNV and YYDKDF. The sequencing sample was made of blood. Recombination linked TRBV15 to TRBJ2-1, with 7 middle bases fitting TRBD1. This receptor was identified in a man aged 18 to 29 in good health. This receptor has the CDR3 CATSRDPGQTYNEQFF. The nucleotides read TGTGCCACCAGCAGAGATCCGGGACAGACTTACAATGAGCAGTTCTTC.